This T cell receptor (beta chain) came from a study of blood T cell repertoires in COVID-19. The overall study: The analysed material was cDNA or gDNA that came from T cells, B-cell-depleted T cells, or PBMCs.

This clone occurred once. Per the authors' pipeline: Amplification from reference gene primers served as the basis for estimated nucleated cell counts. This table comes from immunoSEQ multiplex PCR, and its TCRdb copy is limited to in-frame clones, with some not included. The V and J calls and the clone size are those of that table, but D and trimming were determined from the DNA. The sample has some 170,000 clones; about 86% are singletons. The sequence came from a woman in her sixties or seventies with COVID-19, enrolled during active disease. The sequenced sample was peripheral blood.

CDR3 residues: CASPRDGGKSTDTQYF. CDR3 sequence (DNA): TGTGCCAGCCCTAGGGATGGGGGCAAGAGCACAGATACGCAGTATTTT. V gene TRBV7-9 combines with J gene TRBJ2-3; maybe TRBD1 (6 bases). The CDR3 contains 16 residues. V gave up 8 bases and J gave up 0 bases, with 18 bases separating them. Germline values: CDR1 SEHNR, CDR2 FQNEAQ (reference sequence).